The TCR beta chain described here comes from a study of cytomegalovirus exposure and HLA in healthy donors. The study, taken as a whole, reports: In a later analysis, TCR beta V- and J-gene trimming showed a link to a missense DCLRE1C variant.

Sampled while nominally healthy, donors likely had unrecorded immune exposures. The sample holds one count of this clone. The antigen is undetermined. The CDR3 is 15 residues long. The V and J ends lost 0 bases and 5 bases respectively, with 11 bases between them. Primers for the PCR totalled 60 Vbeta and 13 Jbeta. How the authors handled the data: Later analysis identified approximately 80 million unique TCR beta chains, 9 million to 12 million shared. Clones were sequenced by immunoSEQ multiplex PCR, and TCRdb holds only the in-frame ones, with some missing. The DNA was the basis for D and trimming; V, J and clone size are from that table. The sample includes 150,000 or so clones, over 60% of them seen just once.

The J gene is TRBJ1-5, the V gene TRBV6-7; no clear D gene. TRBV6-7 is identified as an open reading frame with a role that is uncertain. The receptor comes from a woman between 45 and 65 years old in good health and CMV-seropositive. Input material: PBMCs. The CDR3 region has the DNA TGTGCCAGCAGTTACTCGTTGCAACGAGATCAGCCCCAGCATTTT. Translating it yields CASSYSLQRDQPQHF.